Given below is one T cell receptor (beta chain) in context. The entry originates in a study of blood T cell repertoires in COVID-19. Study-wide context: The United States, Italy and Spain provided the acute and convalescent COVID-19 samples.

In the study's own analysis: Amplifying reference gene primers gave estimates of nucleated cell counts. TCRdb's table, derived via immunoSEQ multiplex PCR, lists solely in-frame clones and lacks some. That table furnishes V, J and clone size, whereas the DNA furnished D and trimming. This repertoire shows about 440,000 clones, around nine tenths found once; its top ten account for roughly 4%. Trimming stripped 4 bases from V and 5 bases from J, with 8 bases between. This CDR3 spans 13 amino acids. The germline CDR1 and CDR2 sequences are MNHNY and SVGAGI (reference sequence). This sequence joins TRBV6-6 and TRBJ1-4, with unresolved D. Sequencing was performed on peripheral blood. The source of this sequence is a woman between 25 and 40 years old with acute or convalescent COVID-19. The CDR3 is CASSSRSNEKLFF. The CDR3 nucleotides are TGTGCCAGCAGTTCCCGGTCAAATGAAAAACTGTTTTTT.